This entry lists 23 T cell receptor beta chains sequenced from one sample in a study of blood T cell repertoires in COVID-19. Clones were sequenced by immunoSEQ multiplex PCR, and TCRdb holds only the in-frame ones, with some missing. The table has 250,000 or so clones, roughly 84% seen once; the top ten hold about 2.1%. Sequencing was done on a sample of peripheral blood. The receptor source for this set is a man in his forties or fifties who had recovered from COVID-19.

The rearrangement joins TRBV2 to TRBJ1-5, with D perhaps matching TRBD1 (5 bases). This CDR3 contains 15 residues. Per germline, CDR1 SNHLY and CDR2 FYNNEI. The V gene lost 6 bases and the J gene lost 0 bases, with 12 bases spanning the gap. CDR3 sequence: CASRGGTSSNQPQHF. The CDR3 bases are TGTGCCAGCAGGGGGGGGACTTCTAGCAATCAGCCCCAGCATTTT.

This rearrangement joins TRBV30 to TRBJ1-4; the D is unclear. CDR1 is GTSNPN and CDR2 is SVGIG in the germline V gene (reference sequence). The CDR3 is 14 residues long. V lost 5 bases to trimming and J lost 0 bases, with 10 bases between them. CDR3 in amino acids: CAWGRGTTNEKLFF. CDR3 coding DNA: TGTGCCTGGGGCCGGGGAACAACTAATGAAAAACTGTTTTTT.

Written as DNA, the CDR3 is TGTGCCAGCAGTCCAGGGACAGGGGGTAGTGTAGGGTCCAAAAACATTCAGTACTTC. Translated, it gives CASSPGTGGSVGSKNIQYF. The rearrangement joins TRBV2 to TRBJ2-4; TRBD1 matches 11 bases. CDR3 size: 19 residues. CDR1 SNHLY and CDR2 FYNNEI come from the germline V gene. J gave up 2 bases and V 5 bases, and 14 bases lay outside the gene matches.

The chain is built from TRBV12-3 or TRBV12-4 and TRBJ1-2, with D uncertain. Trimming shortened V by 1 base and J by 4 bases, and 7 bases separated the two germline ends. The CDR3 runs 13 residues. The CDR3 DNA follows: TGTGCCAGCAGTTTAGGCGAGAGCTATGGCTACACCTTC. Translation gives CASSLGESYGYTF.

The CDR3 protein is CASSVQGFSTDTQYF. CDR3 DNA: TGTGCCAGCAGTGTACAGGGTTTTAGCACAGATACGCAGTATTTT. The chain employs TRBV2 and TRBJ2-3, with D possibly being TRBD1 (6 bases). Germline-derived CDR1 and CDR2 are SNHLY and FYNNEI. The CDR3 sequence is 15 residues long. V shed 4 bases and J shed 0 bases, with 11 bases lying between them.

The chain couples TRBV5-8 to TRBJ1-3, with 8 bases identical to TRBD1. The CDR3 extends over 14 amino acids. The V and J ends lost 4 bases and 2 bases, in that order; junction bases with no gene match: 2. Germline loops: CDR1 SGHTS, CDR2 YDEGEE. The CDR3 region has the DNA TGTGCCAGCAGCCAGGGGGCGGCTGGAAACACCATATATTTT. Translation: CASSQGAAGNTIYF.

The genes are TRBV7-9 and TRBJ1-1, with a tentative D call TRBD1 (6 bases). Germline V gives CDR1 SEHNR, CDR2 FQNEAQ (reference sequence). The V end was cut by 4 bases, the J end by 10 bases, with 13 bases between. This CDR3 comprises 12 residues. In DNA, the CDR3 is TGTGCCAGCAGCTCTGGGACACGGGGAGCTTTCTTT. Its protein is CASSSGTRGAFF.

The rearrangement uses TRBV27 and TRBJ2-7; 12 bases match TRBD2. CDR1 and CDR2 (germline): MNHEY, SMNVEV (reference sequence). After removal of 0 bases from V and 0 bases from J, the junction contained 3 bases not matched to a gene. The CDR3 has 17 amino acids. This CDR3 is CASSLSLAGGFSYEQYF. The CDR3 DNA reads TGTGCCAGCAGTTTATCCCTAGCGGGAGGGTTCTCCTACGAGCAGTACTTC.

The gene calls are TRBV2 and TRBJ2-3; 7 bases agree with TRBD1. With V trimmed by 8 bases and J by 2 bases, 10 bases remained unmatched. The CDR3 consists of 15 residues. Germline values: CDR1 SNHLY, CDR2 FYNNEI. The DNA for the CDR3 is TGTGCCAGCCGCGGAGTTCAGGGGGACACAGATACGCAGTATTTT. It translates to CASRGVQGDTDTQYF.

The genes are TRBV19 and TRBJ1-2; tentative D call: TRBD1 (5 bases). Trimming cost V 7 bases and J 6 bases, with 15 bases left between them. The CDR3 extends over 13 amino acids. Per germline, CDR1 LNHDA and CDR2 SQIVND (reference sequence). CDR3 DNA: TGTGCCAGTATGGAAAGGGACTCGAATGGCTACACCTTC. This gives the protein CASMERDSNGYTF.

V gene TRBV7-8 combines with J gene TRBJ2-7; D call uncertain. In germline, CDR1 is SGHVS, CDR2 FQNEAQ. Between the trimmed V and J ends, which lost 5 bases and 3 bases, there was a span of 14 bases. The CDR3 runs 14 residues. The CDR3 region has the DNA TGTGCCAGCAGCCCGGCGGAAACAATCTACGAGCAGTACTTC. Translation gives CASSPAETIYEQYF.

This clone was picked up one time. This chain uses TRBV13 with TRBJ2-5, with D perhaps TRBD1 (6 bases). Germline CDR1 PRHDT, CDR2 FYEKMQ (reference sequence). The CDR3 extends over 15 amino acids. V lost 5 bases to trimming and J lost 6 bases, with 19 bases between them. The CDR3 sequence: CASSQYTGSVKTQYF. CDR3 sequence (DNA): TGTGCCAGCAGCCAATATACAGGGTCGGTGAAGACCCAGTACTTC. The full variable domain, rest sourced from reference TRBV13 and TRBJ2-5, is AAGVIQSPRHLIKEKRETATLKCYPIPRHDTVYWYQQGPGQDPQFLISFYEKMQSDKGSIPDRFSAQQFSDYHSELNMSSLELGDSALYFCASSQYTGSVKTQYFGPGTRLLVL.

The V gene is TRBV6-2 or TRBV6-3, the J gene TRBJ1-3; D might be TRBD1 (5 bases). CDR1 and CDR2 from the germline V gene are MNHEY and SVGEGT. Trimming took off 2 bases at V and 0 bases at J, with 8 bases between the two ends. This CDR3 contains 15 residues. Written as DNA, the CDR3 is TGTGCCAGCAGTTACAGCACAGGCTCTGGAAACACCATATATTTT. It translates to CASSYSTGSGNTIYF.

V usage is TRBV10-3 and J usage is TRBJ1-4, with TRBD1 as a possible D gene (5 bases). The CDR3 runs 11 residues. V lost 6 bases and J lost 8, with 7 bases in between. Per the germline V gene, CDR1 is ENHRY and CDR2 is SYGVKD. CDR3 DNA sequence: TGTGCCATCAGGGCAGGGGAAAAACTGTTTTTT. It is translated as CAIRAGEKLFF.

The chain joins TRBV29-1 to TRBJ2-1, with TRBD2 matching 7 bases. The CDR3 has 13 amino acids. Germline V CDR1 and CDR2: SQVTM, ANQGSEA. The J segment lost 0 bases and the V segment lost 8 bases, leaving 4 bases of the junction unmatched. This CDR3 reads CSPLAGSYNEQFF. The CDR3 DNA follows: TGCAGCCCATTAGCGGGCTCCTACAATGAGCAGTTCTTC.

This sequence joins TRBV7-2 and TRBJ2-7, with 9 bases matching TRBD1. The CDR3 runs 16 residues. V shed 1 base, J shed 7 bases, and the junction held 11 bases outside the gene matches. Germline V gene sequence: CDR1 SGHTA, CDR2 FQGNSA. The CDR3 loop is CASSLDHEQGAREQYF. Written as DNA, the CDR3 is TGTGCCAGCAGCTTAGACCATGAACAGGGGGCTCGAGAGCAGTACTTC.

This clone came up a few times. The chain links TRBV19 to TRBJ1-6; D is undetermined. Trimming removed 10 bases from V and 8 bases from J, with 15 bases in between. The length of the CDR3 is 13 residues. Germline V gene data show CDR1 as LNHDA and CDR2 as SQIVND (reference sequence). DNA of the CDR3: TGTGCCACCCTAGGTAGTGGTGATTCACCCCTCCACTTT. Protein product: CATLGSGDSPLHF.

The chain is built from TRBV11-2 and TRBJ1-2; TRBD1 might be the D (5 bases). CDR1 and CDR2 from the germline V gene are SGHAT and FQNNGV. V lost 1 base and J lost 8, with 17 bases in between. The CDR3 contains 15 residues. The CDR3 sequence: CASSLGPGLIGGYTF. CDR3 DNA sequence: TGTGCCAGCAGCTTAGGCCCGGGACTCATTGGGGGCTACACCTTC.

The J gene is TRBJ1-5, the V gene TRBV7-9; TRBD1 might be the D (6 bases). Trimming pared 5 bases from V and 4 bases from J, leaving 9 bases between. Germline V gene lookup returns CDR1 SEHNR and CDR2 FQNEAQ (reference sequence). This CDR3 has 13 residues. The CDR3 here is CASSPTGNQPQHF. CDR3 bases: TGTGCCAGCAGCCCAACAGGGAATCAGCCCCAGCATTTT. The whole variable domain, filled in from reference TRBV7-9 and TRBJ1-5, reads DTGVSQNPRHKITKRGQNVTFRCDPISEHNRLYWYRQTLGQGPEFLTYFQNEAQLEKSRLLSDRFSAERPKGSFSTLEIQRTEQGDSAMYLCASSPTGNQPQHFGDGTRLSIL.

This clone was counted between two and nine times. The V and J genes are TRBV5-4 and TRBJ2-7, with 9 bases matching TRBD2. Germline-derived CDR1 and CDR2 are SGHNT and YYREEE (reference sequence). This CDR3 has 15 residues. The V gene end was trimmed by 1 base and the J gene end by 2 bases; junction bases not matched to a gene: 4. CDR3: CASSLLSGGTYEQYF. CDR3 DNA sequence: TGTGCCAGCAGCTTGCTTAGCGGGGGCACCTACGAGCAGTACTTC.

CDR3 region: CASSLPGHLFF. CDR3 bases: TGTGCCAGCAGCCTCCCGGGACACCTGTTTTTT. V and J are TRBV5-5 and TRBJ1-4, with D possibly TRBD1 on 6 matching bases. CDR3 length equals 11 residues. Germline lookup yields CDR1 SGHKS and CDR2 YYEKEE (reference sequence). Trimming pared 4 bases from V and 14 bases from J, leaving 12 bases between.

The gene calls are TRBV28 and TRBJ2-1; the D gene is possibly TRBD1 (7 bases). Germline assignment: CDR1 MDHEN and CDR2 SYDVKM. Trimming took 6 bases from V and 7 from J, leaving 19 bases between them. The CDR3 is 15 amino acids. The CDR3 here is CASRGGRDRVNEQFF. In nucleotides, the CDR3 is TGTGCCAGCAGGGGGGGACGTGACAGGGTTAATGAGCAGTTCTTC.

Concerning this clone: This specimen includes other DNA sequences encoding the same CDR3. The chain's CDR3 is CASSPSDSRGYTF. The CDR3 DNA follows: TGTGCCAGCTCACCTTCAGACAGTCGGGGCTACACCTTC. The chain has TRBV18 and TRBJ1-2; D is perhaps TRBD1 (5 bases). The CDR3 is 13 amino acids. The V gene's germline CDR1 is KGHSH and CDR2 LQKENI. Trimming left V 3 bases short and J 8 bases short, with 13 bases between. Variable domain in full (rest from reference TRBV18 and TRBJ1-2): NAGVMQNPRHLVRRRGQEARLRCSPMKGHSHVYWYRQLPEEGLKFMVYLQKENIIDESGMPKERFSAEFPKEGPSILRIQQVVRGDSAAYFCASSPSDSRGYTFGSGTRLTVV.